This T cell receptor beta chain was captured by sequencing in a study of cytomegalovirus exposure and HLA in healthy donors. The PCR ran on 60 Vbeta and 13 Jbeta primers. In the original analysis: Counted up in a later analysis, unique TCR beta chains came to approximately 77 million, with about 10 million shared. TCRdb keeps only in-frame clones here, not all; method: immunoSEQ multiplex PCR. Clonal size and the V and J genes are those of that table, whereas D and trimming came from the DNA. The sample has 85,000 to 100,000 clones; about 76% are singletons. Comment on this clone: Its antigen is unidentified.

The germline CDR1 and CDR2 sequences are PRHDT and FYEKMQ (reference sequence). This CDR3 has 13 residues. The ends were cut back, 5 bases at V and 8 bases at J, with 15 bases in the middle. Study findings and constraints: Immune exposure information comprised only CMV serostatus. In a later analysis, productive TCRs from donors in an Asian-associated ancestry cluster reportedly carried fewer N-insertions than the cohort mean.

Input material: PBMCs. The sequence was obtained from a man aged 35 to 55 in good health and CMV-seropositive. The J gene is TRBJ1-2, the V gene TRBV13; D is unclear. The CDR3 sequence is CASSMNRAGGYTF. DNA of the CDR3: TGTGCCAGCAGCATGAATCGGGCGGGAGGCTACACCTTC.